This entry describes one T cell receptor (beta chain). Its matching antigen is unknown. Only in-frame clones appear in the TCRdb table, and some are missing; sequencing was by immunoSEQ multiplex PCR. The repertoire holds approximately 89,000 clones, with about nine tenths as singletons. The CDR3 sequence is 14 residues long. Germline V gene sequence: CDR1 SGHRS, CDR2 YFSETQ. V was pared by 0 bases and J by 2 bases, with 8 bases between. These data come from a study of T cell responses to AZD1222 COVID-19 vaccine. Study-wide findings and caveats: Unmutated variant regions reportedly attract nearly half of all spike-specific TCRs.

This specimen was peripheral blood, taken 28 days after the second AZD1222 dose. The TCR sequence derives from an adult who received the AZD1222 COVID-19 vaccine. The chain carries TRBV5-1 and TRBJ1-2; D is undetermined. The CDR3 region has the DNA TGCGCCAGCAGCTTGGCCGGCGAAAACTATGGCTACACCTTC. Its translation: CASSLAGENYGYTF.